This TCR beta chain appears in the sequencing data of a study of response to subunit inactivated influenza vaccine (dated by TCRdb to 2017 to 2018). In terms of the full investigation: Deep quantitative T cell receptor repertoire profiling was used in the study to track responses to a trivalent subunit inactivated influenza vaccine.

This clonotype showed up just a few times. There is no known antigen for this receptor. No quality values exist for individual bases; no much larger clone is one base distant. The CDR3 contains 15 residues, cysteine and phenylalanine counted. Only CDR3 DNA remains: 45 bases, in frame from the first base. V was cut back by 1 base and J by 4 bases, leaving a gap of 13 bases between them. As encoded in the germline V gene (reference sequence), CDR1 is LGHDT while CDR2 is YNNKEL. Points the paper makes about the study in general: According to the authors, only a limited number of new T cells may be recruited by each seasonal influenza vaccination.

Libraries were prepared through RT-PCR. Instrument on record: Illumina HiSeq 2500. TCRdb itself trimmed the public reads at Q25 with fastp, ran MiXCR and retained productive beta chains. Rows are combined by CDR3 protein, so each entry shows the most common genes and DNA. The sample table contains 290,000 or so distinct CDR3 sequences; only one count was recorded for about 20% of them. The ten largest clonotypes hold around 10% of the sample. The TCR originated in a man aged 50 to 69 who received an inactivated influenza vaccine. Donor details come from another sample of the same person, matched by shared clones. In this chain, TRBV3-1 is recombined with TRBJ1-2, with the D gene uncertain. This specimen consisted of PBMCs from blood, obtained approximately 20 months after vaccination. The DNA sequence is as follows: TGTGCCAGCAGCCAAGGCCTGGTCGAAGCCTATGGCTACACCTTC. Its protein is CASSQGLVEAYGYTF.